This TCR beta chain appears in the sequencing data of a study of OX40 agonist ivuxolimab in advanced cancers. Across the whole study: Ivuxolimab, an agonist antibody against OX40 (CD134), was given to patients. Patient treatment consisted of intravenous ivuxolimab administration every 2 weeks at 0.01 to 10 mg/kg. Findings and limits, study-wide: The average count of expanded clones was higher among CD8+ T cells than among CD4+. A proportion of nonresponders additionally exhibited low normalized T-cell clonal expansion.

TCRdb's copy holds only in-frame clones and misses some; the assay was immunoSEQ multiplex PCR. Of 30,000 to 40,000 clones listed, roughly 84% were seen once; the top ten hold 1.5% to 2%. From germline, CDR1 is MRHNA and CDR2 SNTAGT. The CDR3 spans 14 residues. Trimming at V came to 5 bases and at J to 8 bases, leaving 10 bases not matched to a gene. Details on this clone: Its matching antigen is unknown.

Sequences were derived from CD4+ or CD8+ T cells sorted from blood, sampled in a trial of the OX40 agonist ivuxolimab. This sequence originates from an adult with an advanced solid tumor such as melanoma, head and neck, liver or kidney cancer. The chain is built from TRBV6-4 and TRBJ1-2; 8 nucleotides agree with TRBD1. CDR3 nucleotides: TGTGCCAGCAGTCCCTCCTCAGGGGGCTCGGGCTACACCTTC. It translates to CASSPSSGGSGYTF.